This is a list of T cell receptor beta chains from one sample in a study of B cell selection in AIRE deficiency. Profiling relied on immunoSEQ multiplex PCR, and the TCRdb table lists in-frame clones only, not all of them. Of about 15,000 clones listed, 90% to 95% are singletons. Specimen: Tregs sorted from PBMCs. These receptors originate from a human donor with AIRE deficiency. Each CDR3 is given with its conserved first and last residue. Fields, in order: J gene, V gene, CDR3 protein.

j_call: TRBJ1-4
v_call: TRBV6-5
cdr3_aa: CASSYGGTFKEKLFF

j_call: TRBJ1-2
v_call: TRBV25-1
cdr3_aa: CASRAMGDYGYTF

j_call: TRBJ1-4
v_call: TRBV6-5
cdr3_aa: CASRPGHQSVNRLFF

j_call: TRBJ2-6
v_call: TRBV5-1
cdr3_aa: CASSITGFSGANVLTF

j_call: TRBJ1-1
v_call: TRBV6-5
cdr3_aa: CASSHRGDQNTEAFF

j_call: TRBJ2-3
v_call: TRBV5-1
cdr3_aa: CASSLQGNTDTQYF

j_call: TRBJ2-5
v_call: TRBV6-1
cdr3_aa: CASRPGQHLSETQYF

j_call: TRBJ2-1
v_call: TRBV7-9
cdr3_aa: CASSLGVAGANEQFF

j_call: TRBJ2-1
v_call: TRBV19
cdr3_aa: CASSVAGGDEQFF

j_call: TRBJ1-3
v_call: TRBV6-5
cdr3_aa: CASTRTGLSGNTIYF

j_call: TRBJ2-2
v_call: TRBV7-3
cdr3_aa: CASSFRTGGAGRDTGELFF

j_call: TRBJ1-4
v_call: TRBV4-2
cdr3_aa: CASSQDRGGRQTNEKLFF

j_call: TRBJ2-2
v_call: TRBV19
cdr3_aa: CASSINNRVSANTGELFF

j_call: TRBJ2-1
v_call: TRBV27
cdr3_aa: CASSLLAGGPGEQFF

j_call: TRBJ2-7
v_call: TRBV28
cdr3_aa: CASSLAGPYEQYF

j_call: TRBJ2-1
v_call: TRBV6-5
cdr3_aa: CASSTRTKVNEQFF

j_call: TRBJ2-3
v_call: TRBV5-4
cdr3_aa: CASSLTDTQYF

j_call: TRBJ2-5
v_call: TRBV5-1
cdr3_aa: CASSLQGGETQYF

j_call: TRBJ2-6
v_call: TRBV5-1
cdr3_aa: CASSTWALGGGTGANVLTF

j_call: TRBJ2-1
v_call: TRBV5-1
cdr3_aa: CASSPDRGLNEQFF

j_call: TRBJ1-3
v_call: TRBV9
cdr3_aa: CASSVGVGQSGNTIYF

j_call: TRBJ1-5
v_call: TRBV6-6
cdr3_aa: CASSRKVGRSNQPQHF

j_call: TRBJ2-4
v_call: TRBV19
cdr3_aa: CASSNRDRALLVSKNIQYF

j_call: TRBJ1-1
v_call: TRBV29-1
cdr3_aa: CSVQPPGGHTEAFF

j_call: TRBJ2-5
v_call: TRBV6-6
cdr3_aa: CASSYDHSGDQYF

j_call: TRBJ2-4
v_call: TRBV6-1
cdr3_aa: CASSGQLGGPKNIQYF